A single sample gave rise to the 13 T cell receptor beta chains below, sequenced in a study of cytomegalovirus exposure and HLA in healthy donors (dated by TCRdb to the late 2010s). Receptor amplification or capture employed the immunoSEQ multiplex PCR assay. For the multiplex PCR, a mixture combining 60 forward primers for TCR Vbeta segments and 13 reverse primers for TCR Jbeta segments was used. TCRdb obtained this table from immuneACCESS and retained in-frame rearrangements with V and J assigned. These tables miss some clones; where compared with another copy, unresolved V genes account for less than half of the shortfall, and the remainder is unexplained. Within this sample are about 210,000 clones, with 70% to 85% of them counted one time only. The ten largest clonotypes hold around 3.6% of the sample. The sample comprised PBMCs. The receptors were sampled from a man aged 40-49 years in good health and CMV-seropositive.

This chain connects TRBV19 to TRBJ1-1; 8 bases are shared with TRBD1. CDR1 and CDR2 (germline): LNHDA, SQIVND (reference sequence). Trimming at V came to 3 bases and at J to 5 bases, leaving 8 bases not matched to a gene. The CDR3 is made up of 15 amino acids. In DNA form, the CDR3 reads TGTGCCAGTAGTATCGTCGCACAGGGGGGAACTGAAGCTTTCTTT. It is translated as CASSIVAQGGTEAFF.

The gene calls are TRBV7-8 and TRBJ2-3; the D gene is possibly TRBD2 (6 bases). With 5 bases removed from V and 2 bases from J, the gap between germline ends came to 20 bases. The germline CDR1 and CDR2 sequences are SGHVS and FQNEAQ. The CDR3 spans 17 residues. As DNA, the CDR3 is TGTGCCAGCAGCGCCAACTGGGAGGCTCGACCCACAGATACGCAGTATTTT. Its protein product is CASSANWEARPTDTQYF.

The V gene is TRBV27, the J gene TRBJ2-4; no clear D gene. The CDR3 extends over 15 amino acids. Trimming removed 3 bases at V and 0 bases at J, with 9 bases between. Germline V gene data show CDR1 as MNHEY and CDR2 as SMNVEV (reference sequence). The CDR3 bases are TGTGCCAGCAGTTTGGGTGGGCTAGCCAAAAACATTCAGTACTTC. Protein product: CASSLGGLAKNIQYF.

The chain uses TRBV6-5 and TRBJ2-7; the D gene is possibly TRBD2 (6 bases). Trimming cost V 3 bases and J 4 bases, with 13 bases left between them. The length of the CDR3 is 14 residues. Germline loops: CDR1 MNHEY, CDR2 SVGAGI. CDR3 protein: CASSYTRGGYEQYF. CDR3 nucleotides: TGTGCCAGCAGTTATACGCGGGGCGGGTACGAGCAGTACTTC.

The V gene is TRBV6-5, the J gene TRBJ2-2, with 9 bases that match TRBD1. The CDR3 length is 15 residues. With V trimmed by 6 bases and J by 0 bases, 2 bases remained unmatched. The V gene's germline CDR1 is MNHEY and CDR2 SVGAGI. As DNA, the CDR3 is TGTGCCAGCAGGGGGACAGGGCCGAACACCGGGGAGCTGTTTTTT. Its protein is CASRGTGPNTGELFF.

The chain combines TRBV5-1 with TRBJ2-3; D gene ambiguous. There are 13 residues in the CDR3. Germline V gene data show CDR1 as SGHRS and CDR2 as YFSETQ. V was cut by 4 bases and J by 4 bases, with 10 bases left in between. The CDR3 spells CASSERGPDTQYF. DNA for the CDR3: TGCGCCAGCAGCGAACGAGGCCCAGATACGCAGTATTTT.

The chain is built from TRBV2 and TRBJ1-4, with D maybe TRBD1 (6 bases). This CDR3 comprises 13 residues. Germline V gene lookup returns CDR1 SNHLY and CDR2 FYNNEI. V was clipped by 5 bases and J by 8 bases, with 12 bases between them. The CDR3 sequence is CASSSPQGEKLFF. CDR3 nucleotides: TGTGCCAGCAGTTCCCCCCAGGGGGAAAAACTGTTTTTT.

CDR3 coding DNA: TGCGCCAGCAGGACAGGGTGGGAGCAGTACTTC. It codes for CASRTGWEQYF. This chain connects TRBV10-2 to TRBJ2-7; 7 bases are shared with TRBD1. Trimming cost V 6 bases and J 7 bases; bases outside gene matches: 3. The CDR3 runs 11 residues. CDR1 is WSHSY and CDR2 is SAAADI in the germline V gene.

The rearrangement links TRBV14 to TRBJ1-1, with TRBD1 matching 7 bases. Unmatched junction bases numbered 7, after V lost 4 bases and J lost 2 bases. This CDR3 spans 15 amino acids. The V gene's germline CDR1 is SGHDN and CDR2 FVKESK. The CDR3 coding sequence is TGTGCCAGCAGCCCCCTCGGGACAGTAAACACTGAAGCTTTCTTT. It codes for CASSPLGTVNTEAFF. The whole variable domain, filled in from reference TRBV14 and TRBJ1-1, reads EAGVTQFPSHSVIEKGQTVTLRCDPISGHDNLYWYRRVMGKEIKFLLHFVKESKQDESGMPNNRFLAERTGGTYSTLKVQPAELEDSGVYFCASSPLGTVNTEAFFGQGTRLTVV.

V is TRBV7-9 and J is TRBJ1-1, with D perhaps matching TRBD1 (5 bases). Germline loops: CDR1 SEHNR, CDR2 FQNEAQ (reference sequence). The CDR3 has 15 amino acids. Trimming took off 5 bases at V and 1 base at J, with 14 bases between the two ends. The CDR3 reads CASSILTRENTEAFF. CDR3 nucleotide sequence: TGTGCCAGCAGCATACTAACCAGGGAGAACACTGAAGCTTTCTTT.

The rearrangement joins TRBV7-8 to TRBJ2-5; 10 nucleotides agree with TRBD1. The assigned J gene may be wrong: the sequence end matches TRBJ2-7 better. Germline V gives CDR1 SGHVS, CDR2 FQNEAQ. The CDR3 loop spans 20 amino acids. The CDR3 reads CASSLVLVAGDRGPSYEQYF. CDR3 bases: TGTGCCAGCAGCTTAGTACTGGTGGCGGGGGACAGGGGCCCGTCCTACGAGCAGTACTTC.

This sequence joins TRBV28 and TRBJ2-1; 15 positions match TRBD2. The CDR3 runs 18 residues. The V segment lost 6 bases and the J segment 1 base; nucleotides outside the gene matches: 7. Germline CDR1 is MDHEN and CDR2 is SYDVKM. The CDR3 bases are TGTGCCAGCAGACTGGGACTAGCGGGAGGAGGGTCCTACAATGAGCAGTTCTTC. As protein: CASRLGLAGGGSYNEQFF.

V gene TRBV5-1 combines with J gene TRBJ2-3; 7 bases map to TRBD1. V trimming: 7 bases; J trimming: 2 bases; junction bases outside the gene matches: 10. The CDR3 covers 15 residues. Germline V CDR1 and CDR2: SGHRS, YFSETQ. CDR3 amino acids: CASRPTGTPTDTQYF. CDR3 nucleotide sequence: TGCGCCAGCCGCCCGACAGGGACCCCCACAGATACGCAGTATTTT.